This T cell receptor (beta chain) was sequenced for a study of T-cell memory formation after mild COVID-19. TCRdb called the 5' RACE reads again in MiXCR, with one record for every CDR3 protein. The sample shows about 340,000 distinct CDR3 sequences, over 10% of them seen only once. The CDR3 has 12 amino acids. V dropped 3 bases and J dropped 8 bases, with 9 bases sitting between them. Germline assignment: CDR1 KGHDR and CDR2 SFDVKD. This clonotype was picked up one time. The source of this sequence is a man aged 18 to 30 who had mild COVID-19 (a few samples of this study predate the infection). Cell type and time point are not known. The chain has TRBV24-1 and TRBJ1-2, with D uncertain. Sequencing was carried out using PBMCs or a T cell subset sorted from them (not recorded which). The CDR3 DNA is TGTGCCACCAGTGATCTGCCCGGAGGCTACACCTTC. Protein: CATSDLPGGYTF.